This TCR beta chain appears in the sequencing data of a study of OX40 agonist ivuxolimab in advanced cancers. Study at large: Prior checkpoint blockade (anti-PD-1, anti-PD-L1 or anti-CTLA-4) was permitted; under 50% had it. Two cutaneous melanoma patients and one hepatocellular carcinoma patient, three in all, had partial responses.

Concerning this clone itself: Its antigen is not identified.

The repertoire was sequenced with immunoSEQ multiplex PCR; TCRdb's copy has only in-frame clones and lacks some. The sample lists around 30,000 clones; just over 90% were seen once. General study findings and limits: At 0.1 to 3.0 mg/kg and by week 6, clonal expansion occurred in CD4+ and CD8+ blood T cells. In general, CD8+ T cells held more expanded clones than CD4+ did, on average.

CDR3 length: 15 amino acids. V lost 5 bases to trimming and J lost 6 bases, with 18 bases between them. Germline assignment: CDR1 PRHDT and CDR2 FYEKMQ (reference sequence). The source is an adult with an advanced solid tumor such as melanoma, head and neck, liver or kidney cancer. The V call is TRBV13, the J call TRBJ2-3; tentative D call: TRBD2 (5 bases). Material: CD4+ or CD8+ T cells sorted from blood, obtained in a trial of the OX40 agonist ivuxolimab. CDR3 amino acids: CASSLGVVGVDTQYF. The CDR3 DNA follows: TGTGCCAGCAGCCTCGGGGTCGTCGGGGTTGATACGCAGTATTTT.